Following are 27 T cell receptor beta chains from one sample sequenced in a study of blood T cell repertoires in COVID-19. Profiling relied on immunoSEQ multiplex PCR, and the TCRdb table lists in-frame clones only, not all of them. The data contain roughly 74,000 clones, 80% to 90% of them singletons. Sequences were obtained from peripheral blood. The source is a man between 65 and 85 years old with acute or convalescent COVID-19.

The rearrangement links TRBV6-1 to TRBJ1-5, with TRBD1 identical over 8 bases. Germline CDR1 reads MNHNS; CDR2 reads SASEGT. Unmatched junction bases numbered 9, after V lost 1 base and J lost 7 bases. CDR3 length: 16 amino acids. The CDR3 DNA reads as TGTGCCAGCAGTGAAGGACAGGGGTTTTCCCAACAGCCCCAGCATTTT. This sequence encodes CASSEGQGFSQQPQHF.

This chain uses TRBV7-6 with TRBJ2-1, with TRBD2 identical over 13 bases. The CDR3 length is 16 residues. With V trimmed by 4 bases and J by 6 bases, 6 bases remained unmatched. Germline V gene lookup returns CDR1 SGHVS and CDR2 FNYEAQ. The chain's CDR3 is CASSSRTSGGTNEQFF. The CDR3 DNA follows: TGTGCCAGCAGCTCCCGGACTAGCGGGGGAACCAATGAGCAGTTCTTC.

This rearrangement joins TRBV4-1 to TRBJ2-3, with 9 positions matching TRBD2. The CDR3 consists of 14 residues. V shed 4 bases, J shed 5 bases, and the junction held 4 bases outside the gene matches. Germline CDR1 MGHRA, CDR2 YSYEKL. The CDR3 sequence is CASSPRLAEDTQYF. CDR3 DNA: TGCGCCAGCAGCCCTCGACTAGCGGAAGATACGCAGTATTTT.

The CDR3 DNA follows: TGTGCCAGCAGCCCCACAGGGTCCGGAAACACCATATATTTT. Protein: CASSPTGSGNTIYF. The chain employs TRBV7-9 and TRBJ1-3, with TRBD1 as a possible D gene (6 bases). Germline V gene data show CDR1 as SEHNR and CDR2 as FQNEAQ (reference sequence). The CDR3 covers 14 residues. Trimming took off 5 bases at V and 4 bases at J, with 12 bases between the two ends.

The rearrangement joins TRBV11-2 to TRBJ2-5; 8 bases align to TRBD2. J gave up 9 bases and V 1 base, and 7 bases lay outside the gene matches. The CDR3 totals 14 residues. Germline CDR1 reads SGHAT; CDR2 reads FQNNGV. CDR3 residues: CASSLVPGTSPQYF. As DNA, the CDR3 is TGTGCCAGCAGCTTAGTCCCCGGGACTAGTCCCCAGTACTTC.

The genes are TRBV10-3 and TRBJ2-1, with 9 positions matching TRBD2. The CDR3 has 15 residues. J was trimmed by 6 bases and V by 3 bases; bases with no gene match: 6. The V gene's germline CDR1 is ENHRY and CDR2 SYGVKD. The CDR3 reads CAISDFAGGRNEQFF. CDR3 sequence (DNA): TGTGCCATCAGTGACTTTGCGGGAGGGCGCAATGAGCAGTTCTTC.

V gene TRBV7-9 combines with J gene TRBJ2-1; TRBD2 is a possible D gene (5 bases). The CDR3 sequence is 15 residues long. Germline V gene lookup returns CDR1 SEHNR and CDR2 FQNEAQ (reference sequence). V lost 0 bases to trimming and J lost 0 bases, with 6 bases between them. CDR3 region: CASSLAGSSYNEQFF. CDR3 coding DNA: TGTGCCAGCAGCTTAGCTGGGAGCTCCTACAATGAGCAGTTCTTC.

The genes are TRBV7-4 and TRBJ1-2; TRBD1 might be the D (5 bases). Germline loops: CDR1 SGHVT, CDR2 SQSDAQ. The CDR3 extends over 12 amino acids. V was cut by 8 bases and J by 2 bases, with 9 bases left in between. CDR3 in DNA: TGTGCCAGCCCCTGGGGCAACTATGGCTACACCTTC. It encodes CASPWGNYGYTF.

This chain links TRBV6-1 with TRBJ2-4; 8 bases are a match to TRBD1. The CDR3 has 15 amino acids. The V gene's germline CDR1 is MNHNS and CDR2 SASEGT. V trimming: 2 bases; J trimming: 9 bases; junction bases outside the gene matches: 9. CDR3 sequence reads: CASSEPGQGSSIQYF. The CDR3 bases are TGTGCCAGCAGTGAACCCGGACAGGGCTCAAGCATTCAGTACTTC.

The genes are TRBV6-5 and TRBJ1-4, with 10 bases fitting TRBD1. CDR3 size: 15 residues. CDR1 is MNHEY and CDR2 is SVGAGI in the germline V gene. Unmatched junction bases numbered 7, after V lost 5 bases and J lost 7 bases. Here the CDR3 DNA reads TGTGCCAGCAGTCTCACCGGGACAGGGGTTGAAAAACTGTTTTTT. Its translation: CASSLTGTGVEKLFF.

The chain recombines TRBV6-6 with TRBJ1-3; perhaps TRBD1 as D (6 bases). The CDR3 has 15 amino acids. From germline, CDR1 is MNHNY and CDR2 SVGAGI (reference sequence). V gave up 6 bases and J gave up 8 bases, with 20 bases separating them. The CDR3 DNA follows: TGTGCCAGCAGCCCCACCACAGGGTTCCGAGACACCATATATTTT. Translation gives CASSPTTGFRDTIYF.

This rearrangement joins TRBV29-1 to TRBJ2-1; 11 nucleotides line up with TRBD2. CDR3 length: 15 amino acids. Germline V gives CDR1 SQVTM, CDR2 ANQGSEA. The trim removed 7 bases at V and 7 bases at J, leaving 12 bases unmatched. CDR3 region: CSGLGLADKGNEQFF. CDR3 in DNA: TGCAGCGGGCTGGGACTAGCGGATAAGGGAAATGAGCAGTTCTTC.

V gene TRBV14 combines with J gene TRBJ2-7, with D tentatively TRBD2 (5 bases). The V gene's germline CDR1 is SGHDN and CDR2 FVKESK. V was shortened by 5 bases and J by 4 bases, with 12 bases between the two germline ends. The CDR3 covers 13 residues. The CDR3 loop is CASSEGTPYEQYF. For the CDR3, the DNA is TGTGCCAGCAGCGAGGGAACCCCTTACGAGCAGTACTTC.

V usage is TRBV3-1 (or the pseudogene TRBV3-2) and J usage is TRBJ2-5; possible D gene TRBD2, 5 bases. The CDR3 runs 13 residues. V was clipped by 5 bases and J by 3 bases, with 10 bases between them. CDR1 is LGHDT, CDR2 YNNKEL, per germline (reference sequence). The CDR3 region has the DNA TGTGCCAGCAGCAGAAGCGGCAAAGAGACCCAGTACTTC. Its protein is CASSRSGKETQYF.

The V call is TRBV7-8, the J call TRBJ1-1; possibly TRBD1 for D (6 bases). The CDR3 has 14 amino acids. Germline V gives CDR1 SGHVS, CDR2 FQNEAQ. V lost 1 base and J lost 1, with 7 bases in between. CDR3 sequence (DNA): TGTGCCAGCAGCTTAGGGACAGCGAACACTGAAGCTTTCTTT. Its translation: CASSLGTANTEAFF.

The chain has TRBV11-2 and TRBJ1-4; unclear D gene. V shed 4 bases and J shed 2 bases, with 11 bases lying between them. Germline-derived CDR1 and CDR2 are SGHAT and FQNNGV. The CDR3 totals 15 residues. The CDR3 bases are TGTGCCAGCAGCTGGAGGGCCCTGACTAATGAAAAACTGTTTTTT. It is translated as CASSWRALTNEKLFF.

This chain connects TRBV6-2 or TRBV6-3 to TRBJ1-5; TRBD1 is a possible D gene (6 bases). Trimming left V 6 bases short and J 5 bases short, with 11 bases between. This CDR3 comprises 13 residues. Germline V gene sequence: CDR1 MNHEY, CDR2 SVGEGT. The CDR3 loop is CASSLNRDQPQHF. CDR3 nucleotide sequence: TGTGCCAGCAGCTTAAACAGGGATCAGCCCCAGCATTTT.

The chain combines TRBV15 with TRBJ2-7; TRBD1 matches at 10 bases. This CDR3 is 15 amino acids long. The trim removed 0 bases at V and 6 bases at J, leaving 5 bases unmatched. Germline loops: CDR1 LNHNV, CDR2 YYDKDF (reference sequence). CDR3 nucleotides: TGTGCCACCAGCAGAGAAGGGACAGGGGTAGGCGAGCAGTACTTC. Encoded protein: CATSREGTGVGEQYF.

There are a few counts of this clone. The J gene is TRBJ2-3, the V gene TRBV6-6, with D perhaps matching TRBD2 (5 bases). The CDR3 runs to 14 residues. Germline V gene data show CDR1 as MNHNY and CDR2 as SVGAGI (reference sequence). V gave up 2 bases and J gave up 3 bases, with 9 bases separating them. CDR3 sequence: CASSYVLATDTQYF. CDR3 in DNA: TGTGCCAGCAGTTACGTTTTAGCGACAGATACGCAGTATTTT.

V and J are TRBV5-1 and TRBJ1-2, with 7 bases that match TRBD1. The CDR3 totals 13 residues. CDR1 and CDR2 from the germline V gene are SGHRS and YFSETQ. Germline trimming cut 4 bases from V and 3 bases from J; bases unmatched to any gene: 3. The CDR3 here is CASSPGQYYGYTF. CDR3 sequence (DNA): TGCGCCAGCAGCCCGGGACAGTACTATGGCTACACCTTC.

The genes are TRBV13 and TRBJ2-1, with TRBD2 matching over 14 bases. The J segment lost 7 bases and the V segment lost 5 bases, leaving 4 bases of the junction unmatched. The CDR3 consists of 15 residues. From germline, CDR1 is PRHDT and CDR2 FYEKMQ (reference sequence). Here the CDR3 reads CASSPGLAGGNEQFF. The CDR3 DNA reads TGTGCCAGCAGCCCTGGACTAGCGGGAGGAAATGAGCAGTTCTTC.

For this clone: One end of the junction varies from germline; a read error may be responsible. CDR3 protein: CSALVADVLTF. DNA of the CDR3: TGCAGTGCTCTCGTGGCCGACGTCCTGACTTTC. This chain uses TRBV20-1 with TRBJ2-6; D is unresolved. The CDR3 extends over 11 amino acids. In germline, CDR1 is DFQATT, CDR2 SNEGSKA (reference sequence).

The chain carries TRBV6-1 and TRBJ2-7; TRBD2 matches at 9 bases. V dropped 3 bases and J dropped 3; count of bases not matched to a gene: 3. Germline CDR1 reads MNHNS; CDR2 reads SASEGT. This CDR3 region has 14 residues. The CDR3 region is CASSEVAGDYEQYF. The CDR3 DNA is TGTGCCAGCAGTGAGGTAGCGGGAGACTACGAGCAGTACTTC.

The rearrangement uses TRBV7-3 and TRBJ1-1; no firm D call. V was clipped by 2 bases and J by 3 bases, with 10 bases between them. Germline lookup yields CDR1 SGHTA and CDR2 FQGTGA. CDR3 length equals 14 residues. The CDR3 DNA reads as TGTGCCAGCAGCTTACTGGGCCGAGACACTGAAGCTTTCTTT. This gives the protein CASSLLGRDTEAFF.

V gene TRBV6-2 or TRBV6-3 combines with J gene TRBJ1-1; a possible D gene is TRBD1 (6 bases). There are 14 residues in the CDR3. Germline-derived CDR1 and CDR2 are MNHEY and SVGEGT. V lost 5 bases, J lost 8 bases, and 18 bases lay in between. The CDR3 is CASSPDSFDIEAFF. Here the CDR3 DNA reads TGTGCCAGCAGTCCGGACAGCTTTGACATCGAAGCTTTCTTT.

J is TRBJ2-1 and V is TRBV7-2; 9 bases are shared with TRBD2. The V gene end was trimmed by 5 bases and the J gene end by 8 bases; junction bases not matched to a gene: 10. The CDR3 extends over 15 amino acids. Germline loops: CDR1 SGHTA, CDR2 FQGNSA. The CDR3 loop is CASSRDGGGAYEQFF. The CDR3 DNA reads TGTGCCAGCAGCCGGGATGGCGGGGGGGCCTATGAGCAGTTCTTC.

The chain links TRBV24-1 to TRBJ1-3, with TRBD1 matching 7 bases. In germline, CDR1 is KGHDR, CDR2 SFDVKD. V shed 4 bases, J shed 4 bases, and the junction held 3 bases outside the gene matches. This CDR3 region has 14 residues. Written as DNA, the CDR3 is TGTGCCACCAGTGACCCGGGACAGGGAAACACCATATATTTT. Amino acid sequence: CATSDPGQGNTIYF.